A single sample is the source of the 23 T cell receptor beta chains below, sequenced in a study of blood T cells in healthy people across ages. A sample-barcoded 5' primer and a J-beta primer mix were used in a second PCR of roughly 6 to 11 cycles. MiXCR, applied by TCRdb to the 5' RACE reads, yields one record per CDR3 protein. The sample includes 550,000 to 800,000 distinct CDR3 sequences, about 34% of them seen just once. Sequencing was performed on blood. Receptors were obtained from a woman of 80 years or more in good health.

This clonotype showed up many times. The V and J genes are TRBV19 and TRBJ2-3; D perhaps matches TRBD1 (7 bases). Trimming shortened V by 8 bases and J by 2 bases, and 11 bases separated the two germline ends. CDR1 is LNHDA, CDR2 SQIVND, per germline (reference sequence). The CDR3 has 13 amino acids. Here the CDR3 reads CASAGQHTDTQYF. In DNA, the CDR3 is TGTGCCAGTGCGGGACAGCACACAGATACGCAGTATTTT. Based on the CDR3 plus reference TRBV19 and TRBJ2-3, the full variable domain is DGGITQSPKYLFRKEGQNVTLSCEQNLNHDAMYWYRQDPGQGLRLIYYSQIVNDFQKGDIAEGYSVSREKKESFPLTVTSAQKNPTAFYLCASAGQHTDTQYFGPGTRLTVL.

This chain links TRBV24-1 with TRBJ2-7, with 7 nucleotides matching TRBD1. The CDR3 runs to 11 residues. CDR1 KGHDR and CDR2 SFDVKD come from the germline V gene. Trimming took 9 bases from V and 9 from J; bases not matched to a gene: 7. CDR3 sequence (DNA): TGTGCCACCGAAGTCGGGACAGTGCAGTACTTC. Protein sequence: CATEVGTVQYF.

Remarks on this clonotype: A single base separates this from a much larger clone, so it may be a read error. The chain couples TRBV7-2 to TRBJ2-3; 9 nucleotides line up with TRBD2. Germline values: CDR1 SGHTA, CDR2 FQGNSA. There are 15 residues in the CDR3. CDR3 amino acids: CAGSSRGLATDTQYF. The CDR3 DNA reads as TGTGCCGGCAGCTCCAGGGGACTAGCCACAGATACGCAGTATTTT.

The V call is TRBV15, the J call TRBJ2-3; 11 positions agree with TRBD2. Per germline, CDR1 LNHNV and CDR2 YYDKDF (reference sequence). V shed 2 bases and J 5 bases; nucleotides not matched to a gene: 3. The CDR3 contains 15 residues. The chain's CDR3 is CATSRKTSGEDTQYF. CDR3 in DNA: TGTGCCACCAGCAGAAAGACTAGCGGGGAAGATACGCAGTATTTT. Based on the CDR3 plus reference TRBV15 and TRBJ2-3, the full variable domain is DAMVIQNPRYQVTQFGKPVTLSCSQTLNHNVMYWYQQKSSQAPKLLFHYYDKDFNNEADTPDNFQSRRPNTSFCFLDIRSPGLGDTAMYLCATSRKTSGEDTQYFGPGTRLTVL.

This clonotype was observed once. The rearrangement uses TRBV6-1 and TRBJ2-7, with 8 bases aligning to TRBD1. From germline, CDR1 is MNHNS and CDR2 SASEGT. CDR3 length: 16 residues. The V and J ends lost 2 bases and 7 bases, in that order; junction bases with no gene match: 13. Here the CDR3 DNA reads TGTGCCAGCAGTGAATCGAGAGTACAGGGGGTAAATGAGCAGTACTTC. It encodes CASSESRVQGVNEQYF.

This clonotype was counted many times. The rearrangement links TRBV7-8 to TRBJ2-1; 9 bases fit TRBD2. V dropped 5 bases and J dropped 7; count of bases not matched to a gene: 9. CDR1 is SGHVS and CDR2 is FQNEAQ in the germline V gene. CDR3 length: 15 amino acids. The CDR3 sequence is CASSTLAGAGNEQFF. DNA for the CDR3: TGTGCCAGCAGCACTTTAGCGGGGGCGGGTAATGAGCAGTTCTTC.

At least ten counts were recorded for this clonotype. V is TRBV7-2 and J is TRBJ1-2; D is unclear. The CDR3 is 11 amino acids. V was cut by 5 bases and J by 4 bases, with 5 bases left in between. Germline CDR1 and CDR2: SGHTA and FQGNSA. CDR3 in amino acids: CASSRTYGYTF. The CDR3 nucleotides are TGTGCCAGCAGCCGCACCTATGGCTACACCTTC.

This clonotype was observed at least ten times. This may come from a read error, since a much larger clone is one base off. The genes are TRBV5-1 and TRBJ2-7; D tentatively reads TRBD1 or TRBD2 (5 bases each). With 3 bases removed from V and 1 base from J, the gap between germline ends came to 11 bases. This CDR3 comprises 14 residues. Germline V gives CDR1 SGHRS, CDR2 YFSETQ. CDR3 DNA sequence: TGCGCCAGCAGCTGGGGGTCACAGTCCTACGAGCAGTACTTC. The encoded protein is CASSWGSQSYEQYF. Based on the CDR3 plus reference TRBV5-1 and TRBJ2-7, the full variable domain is KAGVTQTPRYLIKTRGQQVTLSCSPISGHRSVSWYQQTPGQGLQFLFEYFSETQRNKGNFPGRFSGRQFSNSRSEMNVSTLELGDSALYLCASSWGSQSYEQYFGPGTRLTVT.

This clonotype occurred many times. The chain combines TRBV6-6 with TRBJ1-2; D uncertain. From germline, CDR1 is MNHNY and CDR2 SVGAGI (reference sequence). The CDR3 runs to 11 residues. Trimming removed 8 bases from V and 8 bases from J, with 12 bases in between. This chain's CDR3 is CASYWRSGYTF. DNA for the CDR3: TGTGCCAGCTACTGGAGGAGCGGCTACACCTTC.

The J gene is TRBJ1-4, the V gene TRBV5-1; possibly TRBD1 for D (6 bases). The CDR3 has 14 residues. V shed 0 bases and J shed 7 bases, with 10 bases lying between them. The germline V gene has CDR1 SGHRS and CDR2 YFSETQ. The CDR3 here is CASSLGVRGEKLFF. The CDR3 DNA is TGCGCCAGCAGCTTGGGAGTCAGGGGTGAAAAACTGTTTTTT.

The CDR3 loop is CASSWDAVRGEQFF. CDR3 in DNA: TGCGCCAGCAGCTGGGACGCGGTCCGAGGGGAGCAGTTCTTC. This chain connects TRBV5-1 to TRBJ2-1; D tentatively fits TRBD1 or TRBD2 (5 bases each). The ends were cut back, 3 bases at V and 10 bases at J, with 17 bases in the middle. Germline assignment: CDR1 SGHRS and CDR2 YFSETQ. The CDR3 runs 14 residues. The full variable domain, with the rest looked up from reference TRBV5-1 and TRBJ2-1, is KAGVTQTPRYLIKTRGQQVTLSCSPISGHRSVSWYQQTPGQGLQFLFEYFSETQRNKGNFPGRFSGRQFSNSRSEMNVSTLELGDSALYLCASSWDAVRGEQFFGPGTRLTVL.

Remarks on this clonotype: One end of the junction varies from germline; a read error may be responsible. The CDR3 loop reads CAGSLKRGTEETQYF. Written as DNA, the CDR3 is TGTGCCGGCAGTTTAAAGCGGGGGACCGAAGAGACCCAGTACTTC. The J gene is TRBJ2-5, the V gene TRBV27; 8 bases line up with TRBD2. CDR1 is MNHEY, CDR2 SMNVEV, per germline (reference sequence). The CDR3 sequence is 15 residues long.

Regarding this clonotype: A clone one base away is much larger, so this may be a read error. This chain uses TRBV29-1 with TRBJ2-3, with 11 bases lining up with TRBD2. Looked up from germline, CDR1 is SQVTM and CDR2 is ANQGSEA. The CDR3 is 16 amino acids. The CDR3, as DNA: TGCAGCGTTGATCTTTTAGCGGGGGGGCCAGGAGATACGCGGTATTTT. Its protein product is CSVDLLAGGPGDTRYF.

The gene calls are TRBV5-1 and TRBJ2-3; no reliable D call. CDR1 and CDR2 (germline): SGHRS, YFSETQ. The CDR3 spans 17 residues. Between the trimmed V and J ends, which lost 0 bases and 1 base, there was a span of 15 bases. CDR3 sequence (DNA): TGCGCCAGCAGCTTGGAAGGCGGCGGAATCGGCACAGATACGCAGTATTTT. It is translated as CASSLEGGGIGTDTQYF.

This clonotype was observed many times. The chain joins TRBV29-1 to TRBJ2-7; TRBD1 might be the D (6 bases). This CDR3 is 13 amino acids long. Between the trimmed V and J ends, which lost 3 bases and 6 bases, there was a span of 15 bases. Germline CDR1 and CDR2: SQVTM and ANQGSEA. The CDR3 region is CSVDPGGTREQYF. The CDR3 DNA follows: TGCAGCGTTGATCCTGGGGGCACGCGCGAGCAGTACTTC.

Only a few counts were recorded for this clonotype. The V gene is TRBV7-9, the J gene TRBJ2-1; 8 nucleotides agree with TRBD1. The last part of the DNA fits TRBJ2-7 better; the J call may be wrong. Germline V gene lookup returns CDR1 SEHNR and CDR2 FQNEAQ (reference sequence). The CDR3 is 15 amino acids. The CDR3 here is CASSLRTGTYNEQYF. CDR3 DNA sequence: TGTGCCAGCAGCTTACGGACAGGGACCTACAATGAGCAGTACTTC.

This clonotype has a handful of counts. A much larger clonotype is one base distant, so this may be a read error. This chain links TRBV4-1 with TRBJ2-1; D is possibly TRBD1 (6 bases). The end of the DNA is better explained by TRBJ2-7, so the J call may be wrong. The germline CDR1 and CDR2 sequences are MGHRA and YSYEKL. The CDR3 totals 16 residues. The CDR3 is CASSQEGGAGYNEQYF. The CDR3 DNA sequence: TGCGCCAGCAGCCAAGAAGGGGGAGCCGGCTACAATGAGCAGTACTTC.

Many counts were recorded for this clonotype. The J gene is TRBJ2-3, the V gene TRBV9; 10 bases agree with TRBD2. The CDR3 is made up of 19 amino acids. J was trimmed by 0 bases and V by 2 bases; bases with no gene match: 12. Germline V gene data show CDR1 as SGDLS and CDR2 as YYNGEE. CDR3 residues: CASSVVGLAGAASTDTQYF. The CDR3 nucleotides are TGTGCCAGCAGCGTCGTCGGGCTAGCGGGGGCCGCTAGCACAGATACGCAGTATTTT.

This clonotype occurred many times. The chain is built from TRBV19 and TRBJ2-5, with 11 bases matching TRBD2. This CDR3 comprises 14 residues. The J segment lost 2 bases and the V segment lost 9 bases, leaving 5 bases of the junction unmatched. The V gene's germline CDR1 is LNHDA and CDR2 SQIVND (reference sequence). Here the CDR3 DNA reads TGTGCCAGCTCCACTAGCGGGGGACAAGAGACCCAGTACTTC. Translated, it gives CASSTSGGQETQYF. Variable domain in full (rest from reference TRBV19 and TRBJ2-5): DGGITQSPKYLFRKEGQNVTLSCEQNLNHDAMYWYRQDPGQGLRLIYYSQIVNDFQKGDIAEGYSVSREKKESFPLTVTSAQKNPTAFYLCASSTSGGQETQYFGPGTRLLVL.

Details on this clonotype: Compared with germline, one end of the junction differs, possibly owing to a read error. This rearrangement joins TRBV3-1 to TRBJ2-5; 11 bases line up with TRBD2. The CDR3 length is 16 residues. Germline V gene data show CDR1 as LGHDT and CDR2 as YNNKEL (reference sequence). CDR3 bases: TGTGCCAGCGGCCAAGGTGCCAGAACTAGCGGGGGAGAGCAGTACTTC. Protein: CASGQGARTSGGEQYF.

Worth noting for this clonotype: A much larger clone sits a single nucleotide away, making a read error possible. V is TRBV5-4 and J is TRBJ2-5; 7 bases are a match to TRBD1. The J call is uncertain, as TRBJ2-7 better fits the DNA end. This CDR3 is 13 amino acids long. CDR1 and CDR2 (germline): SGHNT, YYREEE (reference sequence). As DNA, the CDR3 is TGTGCCAGCAGATCCCCAGGGGGTTACGAGCAGTACTTC. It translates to CASRSPGGYEQYF.

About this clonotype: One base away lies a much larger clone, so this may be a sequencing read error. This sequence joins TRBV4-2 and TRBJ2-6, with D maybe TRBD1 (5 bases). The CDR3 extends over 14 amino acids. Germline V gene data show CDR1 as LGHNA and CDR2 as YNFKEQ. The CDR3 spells CASNEFPGANILTF. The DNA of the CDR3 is TGTGCCAGCAACGAGTTCCCTGGGGCCAACATCCTGACTTTC.

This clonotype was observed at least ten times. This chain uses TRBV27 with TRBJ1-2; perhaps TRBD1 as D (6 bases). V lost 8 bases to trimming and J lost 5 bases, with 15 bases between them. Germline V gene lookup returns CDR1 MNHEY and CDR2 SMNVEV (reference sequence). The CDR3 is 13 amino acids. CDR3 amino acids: CASRGGRGYGYTF. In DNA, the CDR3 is TGTGCCAGCCGGGGGGGGCGCGGATATGGCTACACCTTC.